Below, 4 T cell receptor beta chains from the same sample are listed, as sequenced in a study of cytomegalovirus exposure and HLA in healthy donors. With 60 Vbeta and 13 Jbeta primers, the PCR was carried out. This table comes from immunoSEQ multiplex PCR, and its TCRdb copy is limited to in-frame clones, with some not included. The sample has about 170,000 clones; under 85% are singletons. Sequences were obtained from PBMCs. Receptors were obtained from a female donor in good health and CMV-seronegative.

The V call is TRBV5-1, the J call TRBJ1-1; 10 bases are shared with TRBD1. Trimming removed 4 bases from V and 2 bases from J; junction bases left unmatched: 5. From germline, CDR1 is SGHRS and CDR2 YFSETQ. CDR3 size: 15 residues. The CDR3 protein is CASSRDRGSNTEAFF. The CDR3 DNA reads as TGCGCCAGCAGCAGGGACAGGGGCTCCAACACTGAAGCTTTCTTT.

This rearrangement joins TRBV18 to TRBJ2-7; TRBD2 is a possible D gene (5 bases). From germline, CDR1 is KGHSH and CDR2 LQKENI. This CDR3 is 14 amino acids long. V shed 2 bases and J shed 3 bases, with 11 bases lying between them. The CDR3 region has the DNA TGTGCCAGCTCACCAGGAGGCCGAGTCTACGAGCAGTACTTC. This sequence encodes CASSPGGRVYEQYF.

The rearrangement uses TRBV30 and TRBJ1-2, with 7 bases matching TRBD1. The CDR3 consists of 13 residues. V lost 2 bases and J lost 3; bases outside the gene matches: 3. The germline V gene has CDR1 GTSNPN and CDR2 SVGIG (reference sequence). The CDR3 loop is CAWSLQGDYGYTF. The CDR3 coding sequence is TGTGCCTGGAGTCTTCAGGGGGACTATGGCTACACCTTC.

V and J are TRBV7-9 and TRBJ2-2; 9 nucleotides match TRBD2. This CDR3 has 15 residues. Unmatched junction bases numbered 3, after V lost 3 bases and J lost 4 bases. Germline-derived CDR1 and CDR2 are SEHNR and FQNEAQ (reference sequence). CDR3 sequence (DNA): TGTGCCAGCAGCTTGGCGGGAGGGATCACCGGGGAGCTGTTTTTT. Its protein product is CASSLAGGITGELFF.